Listed below are T cell receptor beta chains from one sample, sequenced in a study of blood T cells in healthy people across ages. One entry per CDR3 protein results from TCRdb running MiXCR on the 5' RACE reads. Counted here are about 1.8 million distinct CDR3 sequences, around 48% occurring once; the ten biggest clones make up more than 2%. Sequencing used blood. These receptors came from a woman aged 40 to 50 in good health. Both conserved end residues are part of each CDR3. The D gene is left open where the match is weak. The size field is filled for only some rows; it gives once, few, many or a size class.

>TRBJ2-7|-|TRBV20-1|-
CSARGGRVHEQYF
TGCAGTGCTAGGGGGGGCAGGGTTCACGAGCAGTACTTC
>TRBJ2-7|-|TRBV29-1|once
CSVETARIEQYF
TGCAGCGTCGAAACCGCAAGGATCGAGCAGTACTTC
>TRBJ1-6|-|TRBV6-6|-
CASSRTGANSYNSPLHF
TGTGCCAGCAGCCGGACGGGGGCAAACTCCTATAATTCACCCCTCCACTTT
>TRBJ1-5|-|TRBV5-5|-
CASSPTVSLPNQPQHF
TGTGCCAGCAGCCCTACGGTGTCGTTACCTAATCAGCCCCAGCATTTT
>TRBJ2-7|TRBD1|TRBV20-1|-
CSASIQGAPYEQYF
TGCAGTGCTTCAATACAGGGGGCCCCCTACGAGCAGTACTTC
>TRBJ2-1|TRBD2|TRBV11-2|-
CASSLGPGLGENEQFF
TGTGCCAGCAGCTTAGGCCCGGGACTAGGAGAAAATGAGCAGTTCTTC
>TRBJ2-3|TRBD2|TRBV28|few
CASTMTSGSTDTQYF
TGTGCCAGCACCATGACTAGCGGAAGCACAGATACGCAGTATTTT
>TRBJ2-7|TRBD1|TRBV20-1|-
CSAGDRGKPYEQYF
TGCAGTGCTGGGGACAGGGGCAAACCCTACGAGCAGTACTTC
>TRBJ2-3|TRBD1|TRBV10-3|few
CASQTGPSTDTQYF
TGTGCCAGCCAGACAGGGCCGAGCACAGATACGCAGTATTTT
>TRBJ2-5|-|TRBV20-1|few
CSARRQPQETQYF
TGCAGTGCTAGGAGGCAGCCACAAGAGACCCAGTACTTC
>TRBJ2-5|-|TRBV6-5|few
CASSPEEWLQETQYF
TGTGCCAGCAGCCCTGAGGAGTGGCTCCAAGAGACCCAGTACTTC
>TRBJ2-7|TRBD1|TRBV27|few
CASSPNLGQGYEQYF
TGTGCCAGCAGTCCTAACCTGGGACAGGGCTACGAGCAGTACTTC
>TRBJ1-6|TRBD1|TRBV7-8|-
CASSSPDRGRNSPLHF
TGTGCCAGCAGCTCCCCCGACAGGGGGCGGAATTCACCCCTCCACTTT
>TRBJ1-5|-|TRBV12-3/TRBV12-4|-
CASSLTDEFNQPQHF
TGTGCCAGCAGTTTAACGGACGAATTCAATCAGCCCCAGCATTTT
>TRBJ1-4|-|TRBV4-3|few
CASSPHTPGTYNEKLFF
TGCGCCAGCAGCCCGCACACCCCCGGGACGTATAATGAAAAACTGTTTTTT
>TRBJ1-2|-|TRBV12-3/TRBV12-4|-
CASSFSIGYTF
TGTGCCAGCAGTTTCAGTATCGGGTACACCTTC
>TRBJ1-6|-|TRBV20-1|-
CSARDDSRDLHF
TGCAGTGCTAGGGACGATTCGCGAGACCTCCACTTT
>TRBJ2-5|-|TRBV27|-
CATAISSIKGETQYF
TGTGCCACCGCTATTAGCAGTATAAAGGGAGAGACCCAGTACTTC
>TRBJ1-2|TRBD1|TRBV3-1|-
CASSNDRGGYGYTF
TGTGCCAGCAGCAACGACAGGGGGGGATATGGCTACACCTTC
>TRBJ1-6|TRBD1|TRBV10-3|-
CATLEGQGGSYNSPLHF
TGTGCCACTTTAGAGGGACAGGGTGGCTCCTATAATTCACCCCTCCACTTT
>TRBJ2-7|-|TRBV7-6|-
CACSLTYCEQYF
TGTGCCTGCAGCTTGACCTATTGCGAGCAGTACTTC
>TRBJ1-2|TRBD1|TRBV4-1|many
CASSRDPGQGNGYTF
TGCGCCAGCAGCCGAGACCCTGGACAGGGGAATGGCTACACCTTC
>TRBJ2-5|TRBD1|TRBV6-2/TRBV6-3|-
CASRTHRGSQETQYF
TGTGCCAGCAGGACACACAGGGGCTCCCAAGAGACCCAGTACTTC
>TRBJ2-7|TRBD2|TRBV6-2/TRBV6-3|-
CASSDPGLVAQYF
TGTGCCAGCAGTGATCCGGGACTAGTGGCCCAGTACTTC
>TRBJ2-5|-|TRBV7-2|few
CASSVNRAETQYF
TGTGCCAGCAGCGTTAATAGAGCGGAGACCCAGTACTTC
>TRBJ2-5|TRBD1|TRBV12-3/TRBV12-4|few
CASSPNRGRYF
TGTGCCAGCAGCCCTAACAGGGGGCGGTACTTC
>TRBJ2-1|TRBD1|TRBV5-6|few
CASSLSTGTGKSNEQFF
TGTGCCAGCAGCTTGTCGACGGGGACAGGAAAATCCAATGAGCAGTTCTTC
>TRBJ2-3|-|TRBV3-1|-
CASSQRTAGTDTQYF
TGTGCCAGCAGCCAAAGGACAGCAGGCACAGATACGCAGTATTTT
>TRBJ2-5|-|TRBV28|-
CASSSGALETQYF
TGTGCCAGCAGTTCAGGCGCTCTAGAGACCCAGTACTTC
>TRBJ1-2|-|TRBV12-3/TRBV12-4|-
CASSDSPRDGKANYGYTF
TGTGCCAGCAGTGATTCCCCCCGGGACGGAAAAGCTAACTATGGCTACACCTTC
>TRBJ1-2|-|TRBV6-2/TRBV6-3|-
CASTKQPYDYGYTF
TGTGCCAGCACCAAACAGCCGTACGACTATGGCTACACCTTC
>TRBJ2-5|-|TRBV3-1|-
CASSHLQGKETQYF
TGTGCCAGCAGCCACCTCCAGGGAAAAGAGACCCAGTACTTC
>TRBJ1-5|TRBD1|TRBV7-2|-
CASSPLSGGKQPQHF
TGTGCCAGCAGTCCGTTATCAGGGGGCAAACAGCCCCAGCATTTT
>TRBJ2-7|-|TRBV28|-
CASSSGSSSYEQYF
TGTGCCAGCAGCTCCGGGTCCAGCTCCTACGAGCAGTACTTC
>TRBJ1-1|-|TRBV29-1|-
CSVEMNTEAFF
TGCAGCGTTGAGATGAACACTGAAGCTTTCTTT
>TRBJ1-2|TRBD1|TRBV20-1|-
CSARERTGYGYTF
TGCAGCGCGAGGGAAAGGACAGGGTATGGCTACACCTTC
>TRBJ2-5|-|TRBV7-8|few
CASSLTAVGETQYF
TGTGCCAGCAGCTTAACGGCAGTAGGAGAGACCCAGTACTTC
>TRBJ2-1|TRBD2|TRBV6-5|few
CASSFSGTSDEQFF
TGTGCCAGCAGTTTTTCCGGGACTAGCGATGAGCAGTTCTTC
>TRBJ2-1|TRBD1|TRBV20-1|-
CSAKKRQGDSYNEQFF
TGCAGTGCTAAAAAAAGACAGGGGGACTCCTACAATGAGCAGTTCTTC
>TRBJ2-3|TRBD1|TRBV29-1|few
CSGRDRTDTQYF
TGCAGCGGAAGGGACAGAACAGATACGCAGTATTTT
>TRBJ2-1|TRBD2|TRBV10-3|few
CAISESTEGTNNEQFF
TGTGCCATCAGTGAGTCGACTGAGGGGACTAACAATGAGCAGTTCTTC
>TRBJ2-7|-|TRBV13|-
CASSSLWGSSYEQYF
TGTGCCAGCAGCTCTTTGTGGGGGAGCTCCTACGAGCAGTACTTC
>TRBJ2-4|TRBD2|TRBV12-3/TRBV12-4|-
CASSFWRGGNNEQYF
TGTGCCAGCAGTTTTTGGCGGGGGGGTAACAATGAGCAGTACTTC
>TRBJ2-3|-|TRBV6-1|-
CASSLGQPDTQYF
TGTGCCAGCAGTCTCGGACAGCCAGATACGCAGTATTTT
>TRBJ1-5|-|TRBV21-1|-
CASSKAEGGGIHISSQPQHF
TGTGCCAGCAGCAAAGCGGAAGGGGGAGGGATTCACATCTCGAGTCAGCCCCAGCATTTT